The source of this T cell receptor (beta chain) is a study of blood T cell repertoires in COVID-19. Whole-study context: COVID-19 samples, acute and convalescent, were from the United States, Italy and Spain.

Authors' analysis steps: Amplification from reference gene primers served as the basis for estimated nucleated cell counts. Generated by immunoSEQ multiplex PCR, the TCRdb table keeps only in-frame clones and is missing some. The V and J calls and clone size come from that table; D and trimming were worked out from the DNA. The sample lists approximately 40,000 clones; 91% were seen once. The germline V gene has CDR1 SGHTS and CDR2 YDEGEE. Between the trimmed V and J ends, which lost 2 bases and 1 base, there was a span of 7 bases. CDR3 length equals 14 residues. The chain combines TRBV5-8 with TRBJ1-3; possible D gene TRBD1, 6 bases. The TCR was taken from a woman older than 75 with acute or convalescent COVID-19. Sequenced sample: peripheral blood. The CDR3 loop reads CASSLGQSGNTIYF. In DNA, the CDR3 is TGTGCCAGCAGCTTAGGACAGTCTGGAAACACCATATATTTT.